The present TCR beta chain was sequenced within a study of read filtering for tumor transcriptome and immune sequencing. In germline, CDR1 is MNHEY, CDR2 SVGEGT. V lost 4 bases and J 2 bases, leaving 16 bases between the germline ends. The CDR3 has 16 residues. Molecular barcoded adaptors covering alpha/delta and beta/gamma chains were used on about 390 ng RNA. TCRdb passed the reads through MiXCR, listing each CDR3 protein once. The data hold 9,000 to 9,500 distinct CDR3 sequences, with approximately 15% observed a single time. Study outcomes and limitations: About 81.9% of IR-seq clonotypes had a single read, yet these held approximately 3.7% of reads.

Many counts were recorded for this clonotype. Its antigen is unidentified. Every patient had bone marrow sampled while the disease was active. Sequenced: a population of CD138-negative cells sorted from bone marrow. This sequence was found in a donor at least 40 years old with multiple myeloma. The chain uses TRBV6-2 or TRBV6-3 and TRBJ2-3; D is possibly TRBD2 (6 bases). In DNA, the CDR3 is TGTGCCAGCAGTTGGGAGTTCGGGGGAAACACAGATACGCAGTATTTT. This encodes CASSWEFGGNTDTQYF.